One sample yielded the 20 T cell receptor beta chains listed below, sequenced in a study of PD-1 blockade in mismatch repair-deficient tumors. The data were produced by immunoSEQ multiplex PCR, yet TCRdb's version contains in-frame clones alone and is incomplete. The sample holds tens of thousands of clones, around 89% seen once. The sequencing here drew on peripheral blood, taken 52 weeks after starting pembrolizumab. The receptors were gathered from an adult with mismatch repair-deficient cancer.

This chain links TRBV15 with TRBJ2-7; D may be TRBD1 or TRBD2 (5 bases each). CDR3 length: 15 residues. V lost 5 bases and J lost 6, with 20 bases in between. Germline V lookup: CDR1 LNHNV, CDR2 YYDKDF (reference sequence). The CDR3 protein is CATSSRDVLTGEQYF. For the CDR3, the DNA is TGTGCCACCAGCTCACGGGACGTACTTACGGGCGAGCAGTACTTC.

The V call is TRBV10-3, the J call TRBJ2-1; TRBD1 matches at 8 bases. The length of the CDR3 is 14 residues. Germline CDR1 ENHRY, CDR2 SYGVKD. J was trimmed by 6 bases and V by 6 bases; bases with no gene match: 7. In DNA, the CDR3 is TGTGCCATCAGAGAAGGGGGACAGGTCAATGAGCAGTTCTTC. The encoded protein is CAIREGGQVNEQFF.

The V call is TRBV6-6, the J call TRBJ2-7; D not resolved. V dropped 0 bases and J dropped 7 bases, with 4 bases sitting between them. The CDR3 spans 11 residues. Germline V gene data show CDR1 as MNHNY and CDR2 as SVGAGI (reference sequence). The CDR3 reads CASSYSREQYF. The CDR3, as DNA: TGTGCCAGCAGTTACTCGAGGGAGCAGTACTTC.

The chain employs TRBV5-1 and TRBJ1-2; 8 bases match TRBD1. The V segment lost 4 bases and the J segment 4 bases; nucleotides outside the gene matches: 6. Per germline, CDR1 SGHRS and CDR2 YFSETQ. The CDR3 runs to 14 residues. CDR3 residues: CASSPLTGAYGYTF. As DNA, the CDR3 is TGCGCCAGCAGCCCCTTGACAGGGGCCTATGGCTACACCTTC.

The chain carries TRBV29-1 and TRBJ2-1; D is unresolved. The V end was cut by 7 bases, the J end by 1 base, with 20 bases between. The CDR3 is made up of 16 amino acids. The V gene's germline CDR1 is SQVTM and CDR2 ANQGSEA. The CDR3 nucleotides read TGCAGCGCCATAACCCCGACCGCTTTTTCCTACAATGAGCAGTTCTTC. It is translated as CSAITPTAFSYNEQFF.

The CDR3 DNA is TGTGCCAGCAGCAAAGTTATAGGGACAGGGTCTTCCGAGACCCAGTACTTC. Protein sequence: CASSKVIGTGSSETQYF. The V gene is TRBV21-1, the J gene TRBJ2-5; the tabulated D call, TRBD1, remains unverified against the DNA. TRBV21-1 is flagged as a pseudogene. The CDR3 is 17 amino acids.

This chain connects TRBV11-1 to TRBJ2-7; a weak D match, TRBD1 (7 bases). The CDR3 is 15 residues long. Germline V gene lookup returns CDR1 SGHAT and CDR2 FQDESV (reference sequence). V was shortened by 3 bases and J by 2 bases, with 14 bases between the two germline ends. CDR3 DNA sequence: TGTGCCAGCAGCTTCGCACAGGGGAGGACCTACGAGCAGTACTTC. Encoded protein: CASSFAQGRTYEQYF.

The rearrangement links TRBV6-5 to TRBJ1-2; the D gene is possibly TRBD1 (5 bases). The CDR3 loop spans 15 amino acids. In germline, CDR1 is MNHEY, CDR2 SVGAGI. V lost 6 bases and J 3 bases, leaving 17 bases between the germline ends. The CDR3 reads CASSRNQDKDYGYTF. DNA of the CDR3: TGTGCCAGCAGCCGTAATCAGGACAAGGACTATGGCTACACCTTC.

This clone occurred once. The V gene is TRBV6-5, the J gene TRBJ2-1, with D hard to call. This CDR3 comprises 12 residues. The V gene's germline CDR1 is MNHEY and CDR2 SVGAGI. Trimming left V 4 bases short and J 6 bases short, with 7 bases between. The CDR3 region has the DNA TGTGCCAGCAGTTCGTTCGGCAATGAGCAGTTCTTC. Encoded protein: CASSSFGNEQFF.

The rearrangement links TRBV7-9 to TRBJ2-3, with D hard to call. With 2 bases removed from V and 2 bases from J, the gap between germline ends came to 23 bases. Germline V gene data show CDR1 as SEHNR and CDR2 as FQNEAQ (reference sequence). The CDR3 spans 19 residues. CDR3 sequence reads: CASSLNFDLAMLSTDTQYF. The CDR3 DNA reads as TGTGCCAGCAGCTTAAATTTCGATCTCGCTATGCTTTCCACAGATACGCAGTATTTT.

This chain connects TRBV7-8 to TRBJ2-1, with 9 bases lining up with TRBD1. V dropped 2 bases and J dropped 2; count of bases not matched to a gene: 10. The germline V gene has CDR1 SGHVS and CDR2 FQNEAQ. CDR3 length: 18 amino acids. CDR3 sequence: CASSLSETGTGTYNEQFF. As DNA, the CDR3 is TGTGCCAGCAGCTTATCGGAGACGGGGACAGGGACCTACAATGAGCAGTTCTTC.

The CDR3 DNA is TGCGCCAGCAGCTTCGACGGCTATTCCAGGCCCCAGCATTTT. The encoded protein is CASSFDGYSRPQHF. The chain is built from TRBV5-1 and TRBJ1-5; D ambiguous. Trimming pared 2 bases from V and 9 bases from J, leaving 15 bases between. CDR3 length equals 14 residues. Germline CDR1 and CDR2: SGHRS and YFSETQ. Full variable domain (outside the CDR3, taken from reference TRBV5-1 and TRBJ1-5): KAGVTQTPRYLIKTRGQQVTLSCSPISGHRSVSWYQQTPGQGLQFLFEYFSETQRNKGNFPGRFSGRQFSNSRSEMNVSTLELGDSALYLCASSFDGYSRPQHFGDGTRLSIL.

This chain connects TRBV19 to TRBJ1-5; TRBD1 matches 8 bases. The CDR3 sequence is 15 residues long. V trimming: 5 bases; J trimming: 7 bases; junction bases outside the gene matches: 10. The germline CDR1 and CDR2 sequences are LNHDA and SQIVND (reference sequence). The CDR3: CASSFSDRVRQPQHF. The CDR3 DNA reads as TGTGCCAGTAGTTTCTCGGACAGGGTACGACAGCCCCAGCATTTT.

The CDR3 is CASSQEKQLGNQPQHF. The CDR3 DNA follows: TGCGCCAGCAGCCAAGAGAAACAGCTAGGCAATCAGCCCCAGCATTTT. The chain recombines TRBV4-1 with TRBJ1-5; the D is unclear. The germline V gene has CDR1 MGHRA and CDR2 YSYEKL. V was cut by 0 bases and J by 2 bases, with 11 bases left in between. The CDR3 runs to 16 residues.

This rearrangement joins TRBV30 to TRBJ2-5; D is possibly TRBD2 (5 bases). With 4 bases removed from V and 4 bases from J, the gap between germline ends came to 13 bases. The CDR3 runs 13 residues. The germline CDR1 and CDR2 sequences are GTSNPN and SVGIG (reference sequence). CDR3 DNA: TGTGCCTGGAACACGACGGGGAGAGAGACCCAGTACTTC. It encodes CAWNTTGRETQYF.

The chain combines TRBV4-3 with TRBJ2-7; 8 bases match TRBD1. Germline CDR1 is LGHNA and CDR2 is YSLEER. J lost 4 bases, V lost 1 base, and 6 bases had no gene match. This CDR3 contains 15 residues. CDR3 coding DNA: TGCGCCAGCAGCCAAGTGGCAGGGGGCGGGTACGAGCAGTACTTC. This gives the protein CASSQVAGGGYEQYF.

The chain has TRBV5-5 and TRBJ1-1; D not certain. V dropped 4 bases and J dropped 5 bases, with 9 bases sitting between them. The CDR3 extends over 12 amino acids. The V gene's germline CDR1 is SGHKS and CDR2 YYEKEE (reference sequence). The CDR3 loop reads CASSPRRTEAFF. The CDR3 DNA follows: TGTGCCAGCAGCCCCCGCAGGACTGAAGCTTTCTTT.

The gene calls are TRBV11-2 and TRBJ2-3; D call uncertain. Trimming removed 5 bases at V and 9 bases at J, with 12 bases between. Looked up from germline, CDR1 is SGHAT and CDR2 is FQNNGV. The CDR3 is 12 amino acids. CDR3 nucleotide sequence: TGTGCCAGCAGCCCTACCACGAGCACGCAGTATTTT. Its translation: CASSPTTSTQYF.

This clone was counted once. The CDR3 here is CASSEVASGSHYEQFF. The DNA for the CDR3 is TGTGCCAGCAGTGAAGTAGCTAGCGGGAGTCATTATGAGCAGTTCTTC. The chain couples TRBV6-1 to TRBJ2-1; 10 nucleotides match TRBD2. Germline lookup yields CDR1 MNHNS and CDR2 SASEGT. The ends lost 1 base at V and 8 bases at J; junction bases unmatched: 8. The CDR3 spans 16 residues.

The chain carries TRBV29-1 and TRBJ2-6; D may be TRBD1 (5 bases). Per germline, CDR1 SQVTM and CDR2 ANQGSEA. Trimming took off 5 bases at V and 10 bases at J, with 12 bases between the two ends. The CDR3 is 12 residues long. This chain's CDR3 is CSVLGDLNVLTF. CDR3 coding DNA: TGCAGCGTTTTAGGGGATCTAAACGTCCTGACTTTC.